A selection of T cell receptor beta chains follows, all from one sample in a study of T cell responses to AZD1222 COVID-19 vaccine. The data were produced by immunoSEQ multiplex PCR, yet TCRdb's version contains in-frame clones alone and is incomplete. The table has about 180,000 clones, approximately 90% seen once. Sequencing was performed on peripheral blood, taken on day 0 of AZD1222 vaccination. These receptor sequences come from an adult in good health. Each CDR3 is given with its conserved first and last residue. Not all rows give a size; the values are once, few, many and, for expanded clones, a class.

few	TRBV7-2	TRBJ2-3	CASSWAGSSTDTQYF
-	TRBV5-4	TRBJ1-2	CASSRTGYNDGYTF
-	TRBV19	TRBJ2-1	CASNVAGGRDEQFF
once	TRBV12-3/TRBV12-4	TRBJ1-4	CASSPRLNEKLFF
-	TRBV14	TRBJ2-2	CASSHDDPGTSTGELFF
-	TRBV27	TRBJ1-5	CASSLLGGSGGQPQHF
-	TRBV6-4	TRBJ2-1	CASSDSETSGEQFF
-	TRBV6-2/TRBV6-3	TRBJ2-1	CASSYSGGAIYNEQFF
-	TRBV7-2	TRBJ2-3	CASSLEPSGGDTQYF
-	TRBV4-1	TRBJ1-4	CASSPGPGSNEKLFF
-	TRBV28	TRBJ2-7	CASSLDLTRGYEQYF
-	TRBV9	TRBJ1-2	CASSPGSNYGYTF
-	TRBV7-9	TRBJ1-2	CASSLAPGKYGYTF
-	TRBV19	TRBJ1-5	CASSMFQMSNQPQHF
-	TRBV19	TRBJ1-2	CASSIEPGTLGYGYTF
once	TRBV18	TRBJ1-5	CASSVIGTGGNQPQHF
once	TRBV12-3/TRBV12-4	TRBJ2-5	CASSLMETQYF
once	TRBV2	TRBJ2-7	CASSPLRGNEQYF
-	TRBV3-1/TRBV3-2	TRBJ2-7	CASSQIGLAGTTYEQYF
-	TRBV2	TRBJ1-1	CASSASRGWTEAFF
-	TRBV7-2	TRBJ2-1	CASSLPTSGGLSYNEQFF
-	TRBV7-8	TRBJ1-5	CASSPGGRQPQHF
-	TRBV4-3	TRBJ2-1	CASSQESGRGGNEQFF
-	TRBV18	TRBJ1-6	CASSPLAQGADSPLHF
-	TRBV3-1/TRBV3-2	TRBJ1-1	CASSQAGVVSEAFF
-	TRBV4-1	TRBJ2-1	CASSQEAQRDYNEQFF
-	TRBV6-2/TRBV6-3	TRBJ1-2	CASSYGPRAGGYTF
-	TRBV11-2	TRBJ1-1	CASSLLGGDVAFF
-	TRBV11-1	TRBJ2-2	CASSLVQLNTGELFF
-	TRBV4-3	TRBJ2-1	CASSQVPGLFSYNEQFF
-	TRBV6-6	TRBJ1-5	CASSSAGLHQPQHF
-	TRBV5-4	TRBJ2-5	CASSSVGYIQETQYF
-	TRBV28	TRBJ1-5	CASSRDRVNRPQHF
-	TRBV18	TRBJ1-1	CASSPDRGGTEAFF
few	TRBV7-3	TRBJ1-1	CASVPPGGDGDTEAFF
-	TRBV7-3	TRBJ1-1	CASSLFAELNTEAFF
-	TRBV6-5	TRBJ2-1	CASRADRATYNEQFF
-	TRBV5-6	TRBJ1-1	CASSLARHLMNTEAFF
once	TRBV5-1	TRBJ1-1	CASSLESTGVNTEAFF
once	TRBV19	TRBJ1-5	CASSIPTVNQPQHF
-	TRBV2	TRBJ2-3	CASSGLAGYTDTQYF
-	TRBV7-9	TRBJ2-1	CASSFRGNYNEQFF
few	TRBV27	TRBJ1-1	CASSLMGQNPTKAFF